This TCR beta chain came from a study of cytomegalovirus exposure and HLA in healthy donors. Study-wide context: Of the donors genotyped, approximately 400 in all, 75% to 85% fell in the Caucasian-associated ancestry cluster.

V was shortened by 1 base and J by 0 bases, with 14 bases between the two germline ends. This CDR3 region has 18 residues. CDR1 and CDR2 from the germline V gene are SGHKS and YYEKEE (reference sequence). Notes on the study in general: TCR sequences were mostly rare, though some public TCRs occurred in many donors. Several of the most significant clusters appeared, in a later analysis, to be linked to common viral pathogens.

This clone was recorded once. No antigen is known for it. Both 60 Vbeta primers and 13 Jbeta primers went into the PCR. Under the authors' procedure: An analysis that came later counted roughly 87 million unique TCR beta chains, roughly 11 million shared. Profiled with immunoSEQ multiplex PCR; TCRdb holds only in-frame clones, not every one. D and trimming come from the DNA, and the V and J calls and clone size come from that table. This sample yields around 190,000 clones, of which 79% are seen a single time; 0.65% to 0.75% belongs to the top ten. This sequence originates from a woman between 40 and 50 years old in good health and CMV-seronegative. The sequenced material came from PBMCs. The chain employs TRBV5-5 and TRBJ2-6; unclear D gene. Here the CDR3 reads CASSLRQFVLSGANVLTF. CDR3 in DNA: TGTGCCAGCAGCTTGCGCCAGTTTGTCCTCTCTGGGGCCAACGTCCTGACTTTC.